These 15 T cell receptor beta chains were all obtained from the same sample, sequenced in a study of Graves' ophthalmopathy and Graves' hyperthyroidism. Amplified TCR beta CDR3 regions were obtained using RNA transcripts as template. The first-round RT-PCR employed HTBI primers together with the Qiagen OneStep RT-PCR kit. A multiplex PCR was then performed as the second round. Each CDR3 protein gets one entry after TCRdb re-called the multiplex PCR reads with MiXCR. The table includes about 600,000 distinct CDR3 sequences, about 40% detected once. The sample taken for sequencing was peripheral blood or thyroid tissue (not recorded which). These receptor sequences come from an adult man with Graves' hyperthyroidism.

The chain couples TRBV12-3 or TRBV12-4 to TRBJ2-5; TRBD2 matches 13 bases. V dropped 4 bases and J dropped 1; count of bases not matched to a gene: 3. The CDR3 is made up of 16 amino acids. The CDR3 coding sequence is TGTGCCAGCAGTTCGACTAGCGGGGGGACCCAAGAGACCCAGTACTTC. It translates to CASSSTSGGTQETQYF.

There are many counts of this clonotype. The rearrangement joins TRBV7-8 to TRBJ1-2, with no clear D. V lost 3 bases, J lost 3 bases, and 17 bases lay in between. The germline CDR1 and CDR2 sequences are SGHVS and FQNEAQ. CDR3 size: 16 residues. CDR3 DNA sequence: TGTGCCAGCAGCTTCGGGCCACCTAGGCCGGACTATGGCTACACCTTC. Translation gives CASSFGPPRPDYGYTF.

This chain connects TRBV2 to TRBJ2-7; D is tentatively TRBD1 or TRBD2 (5 bases each). From germline, CDR1 is SNHLY and CDR2 FYNNEI. This CDR3 contains 12 residues. Trimming took 9 bases from V and 2 from J, leaving 11 bases between them. Written as DNA, the CDR3 is TGTGCCAGTGGGACCCGAACCTACGAGCAGTACTTC. Protein: CASGTRTYEQYF. The full variable domain, with the rest looked up from reference TRBV2 and TRBJ2-7, is EPEVTQTPSHQVTQMGQEVILRCVPISNHLYFYWYRQILGQKVEFLVSFYNNEISEKSEIFDDQFSVERPDGSNFTLKIRSTKLEDSAMYFCASGTRTYEQYFGPGTRLTVT.

This clonotype was seen ten or more times. The chain combines TRBV7-8 with TRBJ2-7, with 14 bases fitting TRBD2. The trim removed 2 bases at V and 3 bases at J, leaving 3 bases unmatched. The CDR3 contains 16 residues. Germline values: CDR1 SGHVS, CDR2 FQNEAQ. CDR3 in amino acids: CASSLRGLAGDYEQYF. The CDR3 DNA is TGTGCCAGCAGCTTACGGGGACTAGCGGGAGACTACGAGCAGTACTTC.

This clonotype was counted a few times. The V call is TRBV19, the J call TRBJ1-5; 7 bases fit TRBD1. V was clipped by 5 bases and J by 6 bases; unmatched bases: 7. The CDR3 has 14 residues. Germline V lookup: CDR1 LNHDA, CDR2 SQIVND (reference sequence). The CDR3 DNA reads TGTGCCAGTAGTTACAGACAGGGAACTCAGCCCCAGCATTTT. Protein: CASSYRQGTQPQHF.

In regard to this clonotype: One end of the junction is discordant with germline, which a read error may explain. The chain joins TRBV9 to TRBJ2-7; TRBD1 might be the D (6 bases). Germline CDR1 SGDLS, CDR2 YYNGEE. The CDR3 contains 15 residues. The CDR3 sequence is CASSSGQSLSYKQYF. DNA of the CDR3: TGTGCCAGCAGCTCCGGACAGTCGCTCTCCTACAAGCAGTACTTC.

This clonotype was detected many times. The chain couples TRBV24-1 to TRBJ1-1, with D possibly TRBD1 on 5 matching bases. Germline CDR1 and CDR2: KGHDR and SFDVKD. V was shortened by 6 bases and J by 0 bases, with 7 bases between the two germline ends. The CDR3 is 13 amino acids. Written as DNA, the CDR3 is TGTGCCACCAGTAGGGGATTGAACACTGAAGCTTTCTTT. Its translation: CATSRGLNTEAFF.

This clonotype was picked up many times. The chain links TRBV7-9 to TRBJ1-4; 10 nucleotides line up with TRBD1. Trimming at V came to 5 bases and at J to 6 bases, leaving 9 bases not matched to a gene. CDR1 and CDR2 (germline): SEHNR, FQNEAQ (reference sequence). This CDR3 region has 16 residues. The CDR3 protein is CASSDRPGTGDEKLFF. The DNA of the CDR3 is TGTGCCAGCAGCGATCGACCCGGGACAGGGGATGAAAAACTGTTTTTT.

The chain links TRBV29-1 to TRBJ2-1, with D unclear. Germline V lookup: CDR1 SQVTM, CDR2 ANQGSEA. This CDR3 comprises 14 residues. Trimming removed 6 bases from V and 2 bases from J, with 14 bases in between. CDR3 nucleotides: TGCAGCGTGGCCTTACTTGAGGCCTACAATGAGCAGTTCTTC. It specifies CSVALLEAYNEQFF.

This clonotype has at least ten counts. The chain employs TRBV19 and TRBJ1-1, with TRBD1 identical over 7 bases. Trimming at V came to 5 bases and at J to 0 bases, leaving 9 bases not matched to a gene. Germline CDR1 reads LNHDA; CDR2 reads SQIVND (reference sequence). The CDR3 covers 16 residues. The CDR3 DNA sequence: TGTGCCAGTAGTTTCAGACAGGGTTCTTTGAACACTGAAGCTTTCTTT. This gives the protein CASSFRQGSLNTEAFF.

This clonotype was observed many times. The J gene is TRBJ2-7, the V gene TRBV29-1; 8 nucleotides align to TRBD2. This CDR3 spans 13 amino acids. Trimming removed 3 bases from V and 7 bases from J; junction bases left unmatched: 8. Germline-derived CDR1 and CDR2 are SQVTM and ANQGSEA. CDR3 coding DNA: TGCAGCGTTGATATAAGCGGGAGTGGGGAGCAGTACTTC. Residues: CSVDISGSGEQYF.

This clonotype was observed many times. This rearrangement joins TRBV6-5 to TRBJ2-7, with 7 nucleotides matching TRBD2. Germline V gives CDR1 MNHEY, CDR2 SVGAGI. The CDR3 totals 12 residues. V lost 2 bases, J lost 6 bases, and 1 base stayed unmatched. The CDR3 bases are TGTGCCAGCAGTTACCTAGCGGCCGAGCAGTACTTC. It translates to CASSYLAAEQYF.

There are a few counts of this clonotype. Germline is not matched at one junction end, which may reflect a read error. This chain uses TRBV5-1 with TRBJ2-2; 12 bases line up with TRBD2. This CDR3 is built from 15 residues. Germline loops: CDR1 SGHRS, CDR2 YFSETQ. The CDR3 DNA sequence: TGTGCCAGCAGCCTAGCGGGAGGGGCAGCCGGGGAGCTGTTTTTT. It encodes CASSLAGGAAGELFF.

This clonotype appeared many times. The chain is built from TRBV7-6 and TRBJ2-5; TRBD2 agrees at 9 bases. In germline, CDR1 is SGHVS, CDR2 FNYEAQ. CDR3 length equals 16 residues. V lost 1 base, J lost 5 bases, and 8 bases stayed unmatched. CDR3 bases: TGTGCCAGCAGCTTAGTAGCGGGGGTCCTTCTGGAGACCCAGTACTTC. Translating it yields CASSLVAGVLLETQYF.

This clonotype was seen only a few times. This rearrangement joins TRBV10-3 to TRBJ2-5, with D possibly matching TRBD1 (7 bases). This CDR3 contains 13 residues. Trimming removed 3 bases from V and 7 bases from J, with 12 bases in between. Germline CDR1 is ENHRY and CDR2 is SYGVKD. The CDR3 region is CAISDGRGVTQYF. CDR3 coding DNA: TGTGCCATCAGTGACGGCAGGGGGGTGACCCAGTACTTC.